These 20 T cell receptor beta chains were all obtained from the same sample, sequenced in a study of T cells after yellow fever vaccination. In TCRdb, the 5' RACE reads were re-called with MiXCR into one record per CDR3 protein. The table has a few hundred thousand distinct CDR3 sequences, roughly 6.8% seen once. The source was PBMCs, collected 35 to 50 days after the first yellow fever vaccination. These receptors all come from a young man who received the YFV17D yellow fever vaccine.

In this sample, this clonotype turned up a few times. The rearrangement uses TRBV4-1 and TRBJ1-5; 8 bases agree with TRBD1. Losses at the gene ends were 4 bases for V and 6 bases for J; bases not matched to a gene: 5. This CDR3 has 14 residues. Per germline, CDR1 MGHRA and CDR2 YSYEKL. The CDR3 DNA sequence: TGCGCCAGCAGCCCCGGACAGGGAGCTCAGCCCCAGCATTTT. Protein: CASSPGQGAQPQHF.

This clonotype was seen many times. This rearrangement joins TRBV7-2 to TRBJ1-5; no clear D gene. The V end lost 5 bases, the J end lost 5 bases, and 16 bases lay between the germline ends. The germline V gene has CDR1 SGHTA and CDR2 FQGNSA. This CDR3 comprises 15 residues. The CDR3 region has the DNA TGTGCCAGCAGCCTATGGCAGAAACCCTATCAGCCCCAGCATTTT. It specifies CASSLWQKPYQPQHF.

There are a few counts of this clonotype. V gene TRBV5-1 combines with J gene TRBJ1-1; no firm D call. Germline loops: CDR1 SGHRS, CDR2 YFSETQ. V was shortened by 6 bases and J by 0 bases, with 18 bases between the two germline ends. The CDR3 consists of 16 residues. DNA for the CDR3: TGCGCCAGCACCTTTCTCTCCGGTGCCCTGAACACTGAAGCTTTCTTT. Translation: CASTFLSGALNTEAFF.

This clonotype has only a few counts. J is TRBJ2-7 and V is TRBV5-4, with 11 bases aligning to TRBD2. The CDR3 has 14 residues. The germline CDR1 and CDR2 sequences are SGHNT and YYREEE (reference sequence). V was clipped by 5 bases and J by 6 bases; unmatched bases: 7. CDR3 sequence reads: CASSPLAGVVEQYV. In DNA, the CDR3 is TGTGCCAGCAGTCCACTAGCGGGGGTGGTCGAGCAGTACGTC.

This clonotype was detected many times. The rearrangement joins TRBV28 to TRBJ2-3; D is unclear. Germline V gene lookup returns CDR1 MDHEN and CDR2 SYDVKM. The CDR3 runs 16 residues. The germline V and J ends were trimmed by 4 bases and 4 bases, with 18 bases remaining between them. The CDR3 coding sequence is TGTGCCAGCAGTTATACATCCTTCCCACCTTCAGATACGCAGTATTTT. Protein: CASSYTSFPPSDTQYF.

The chain is built from TRBV7-2 and TRBJ2-5; D remains unclear. CDR1 is SGHTA and CDR2 is FQGNSA in the germline V gene. V gave up 4 bases and J gave up 4 bases, with 7 bases separating them. This CDR3 is built from 12 residues. The CDR3 protein is CASSSGVETQYF. The CDR3 DNA sequence: TGTGCCAGCAGCTCTGGGGTAGAGACCCAGTACTTC.

The chain employs TRBV5-6 and TRBJ2-3; maybe TRBD2 (6 bases). V lost 1 base and J lost 5, with 8 bases in between. The CDR3 sequence is 13 residues long. Germline-derived CDR1 and CDR2 are SGHDT and YYEEEE. Here the CDR3 DNA reads TGTGCCAGCAGCTTGTGGAGGGGAGATACGCAGTATTTT. Translation: CASSLWRGDTQYF.

This clonotype was observed many times. The chain combines TRBV12-3 or TRBV12-4 with TRBJ2-5; 7 nucleotides match TRBD2. This CDR3 contains 15 residues. The ends lost 0 bases at V and 7 bases at J; junction bases unmatched: 8. For the CDR3, the DNA is TGTGCCAGCAGTTTAGCGGGGAGGGAAGGCGGGACCCAGTACTTC. Translation: CASSLAGREGGTQYF.

This chain links TRBV4-1 with TRBJ1-1; D remains ambiguous. Trimming pared 2 bases from V and 1 base from J, leaving 14 bases between. Germline V CDR1 and CDR2: MGHRA, YSYEKL. This CDR3 is built from 16 residues. CDR3 sequence: CASSQPKQWENTEAFF. CDR3 DNA sequence: TGCGCCAGCAGCCAACCTAAACAGTGGGAGAACACTGAAGCTTTCTTT.

The table lists this clonotype with a few counts. The DNA for the CDR3 is TGCAGCGTTGAAGACCCAGGGGCGGGGGAGACCCAGTACTTC. Translation: CSVEDPGAGETQYF. The rearrangement joins TRBV29-1 to TRBJ2-5; perhaps D is TRBD1 or TRBD2 (6 bases each). The V and J ends lost 0 bases and 5 bases respectively, with 13 bases between them. Germline V gene sequence: CDR1 SQVTM, CDR2 ANQGSEA. This CDR3 contains 14 residues. Full variable domain (missing parts from reference TRBV29-1 and TRBJ2-5): SAVISQKPSRDICQRGTSLTIQCQVDSQVTMMFWYRQQPGQSLTLIATANQGSEATYESGFVIDKFPISRPNLTFSTLTVSNMSPEDSSIYLCSVEDPGAGETQYFGPGTRLLVL.

This clonotype was seen more than once but under ten times. The gene calls are TRBV10-2 and TRBJ1-1; possibly TRBD1 for D (6 bases). This CDR3 is 13 amino acids long. The V and J ends lost 4 bases and 5 bases respectively, with 11 bases between them. Germline V lookup: CDR1 WSHSY, CDR2 SAAADI. The CDR3 sequence is CASSVTGWTEAFF. CDR3 nucleotides: TGCGCCAGCAGTGTTACAGGGTGGACTGAAGCTTTCTTT.

The rearrangement joins TRBV27 to TRBJ1-6, with D perhaps matching TRBD1 (6 bases). Trimming left V 6 bases short and J 5 bases short, with 17 bases between. This CDR3 has 16 amino acids. CDR1 MNHEY and CDR2 SMNVEV come from the germline V gene (reference sequence). CDR3 DNA: TGTGCCAGCAGACGCTCCGGGACACTAGATAATTCACCCCTCCACTTT. Translation gives CASRRSGTLDNSPLHF.

This clonotype turned up a few times. This sequence joins TRBV12-3 or TRBV12-4 and TRBJ1-5; D not certain. V was trimmed by 4 bases and J by 9 bases, leaving 10 bases between them. The CDR3 is made up of 12 amino acids. CDR3: CASSWVPGPQHF. Written as DNA, the CDR3 is TGTGCCAGCAGTTGGGTACCTGGGCCCCAGCATTTT.

This clonotype has a count of ten or more. The gene calls are TRBV12-3 or TRBV12-4 and TRBJ1-2; D remains ambiguous. V lost 1 base, J lost 4 bases, and 13 bases lay in between. CDR3 size: 15 residues. The CDR3, as DNA: TGTGCCAGCAGTTTAGGGTCATCTGGTTTCTATGGCTACACCTTC. It codes for CASSLGSSGFYGYTF.

The sample holds a few counts of this clonotype. The J gene is TRBJ2-3, the V gene TRBV2; a possible D gene is TRBD2 (6 bases). V was cut by 0 bases and J by 4 bases, with 14 bases left in between. The CDR3 consists of 16 residues. From germline, CDR1 is SNHLY and CDR2 FYNNEI. CDR3 sequence reads: CASSEAGGAGPDTQYF. The DNA of the CDR3 is TGTGCCAGCAGTGAAGCGGGGGGTGCAGGTCCAGATACGCAGTATTTT.

This clonotype was detected many times. The rearrangement uses TRBV7-8 and TRBJ2-1; the D gene is possibly TRBD1 (5 bases). The CDR3 has 15 residues. With 1 base removed from V and 7 bases from J, the gap between germline ends came to 14 bases. CDR1 and CDR2 (germline): SGHVS, FQNEAQ. CDR3 nucleotide sequence: TGTGCCAGCAGCTTAGTTGGGGCCGTCTTGAATGAGCAGTTCTTC. Residues: CASSLVGAVLNEQFF.

This clonotype was recorded many times. The gene calls are TRBV5-1 and TRBJ2-1; the D gene could be TRBD1 or TRBD2 (6 bases each). V dropped 4 bases and J dropped 4 bases, with 18 bases sitting between them. The CDR3 length is 16 residues. The germline gives CDR1 SGHRS, CDR2 YFSETQ. The CDR3 here is CASSGVEGGRYNEQFF. CDR3 bases: TGCGCCAGCAGCGGAGTGGAGGGGGGACGTTACAATGAGCAGTTCTTC.

The rearrangement joins TRBV7-9 to TRBJ2-1; 11 bases line up with TRBD2. V gave up 8 bases and J gave up 6 bases; unmatched junction bases: 9. Germline V gene lookup returns CDR1 SEHNR and CDR2 FQNEAQ (reference sequence). The CDR3 is made up of 15 amino acids. The CDR3 bases are TGTGCCAGCGGAAGGGGACTAGCGGAATCCAATGAGCAGTTCTTC. Its translation: CASGRGLAESNEQFF.

The CDR3 coding sequence is TGTGCCAGCAGCGTAGTTCGGGTCATGAACACTGAAGCTTTCTTT. Its protein product is CASSVVRVMNTEAFF. V usage is TRBV9 and J usage is TRBJ1-1; no firm D call. The CDR3 contains 15 residues. In germline, CDR1 is SGDLS, CDR2 YYNGEE. V was clipped by 0 bases and J by 0 bases, with 9 bases between them.

This clonotype showed up just a few times. V gene TRBV27 combines with J gene TRBJ2-5; 12 bases are shared with TRBD2. The CDR3 contains 16 residues. Unmatched junction bases numbered 10, after V lost 6 bases and J lost 5 bases. Germline V lookup: CDR1 MNHEY, CDR2 SMNVEV (reference sequence). In DNA form, the CDR3 reads TGTGCCAGCAGGCGGACTAGCGGGGCCACAGGGGAGACCCAGTACTTC. It is translated as CASRRTSGATGETQYF.